This T cell receptor (beta chain) was recorded in a study of OX40 agonist ivuxolimab in advanced cancers. The wider study: Treatment of patients was with ivuxolimab, an agonistic anti-OX40 (CD134) antibody. The study gave patients intravenous ivuxolimab at 0.01 to 10 mg/kg every 2 weeks.

Using immunoSEQ multiplex PCR, the repertoire was profiled, and TCRdb retains in-frame clones only, with some absent. Among approximately 69,000 clones listed, 65% to 90% were seen once. The CDR3 has 13 amino acids. Germline CDR1 and CDR2: MNHEY and SMNVEV (reference sequence). V gave up 3 bases and J gave up 5 bases, with 8 bases separating them. Note on this clone: Its antigen is not known.

General study points: Clones of CD4+ and CD8+ blood T cells grew by week 6 at doses of 0.1 to 3.0 mg/kg.

The sequence came from an adult with an advanced solid tumor such as melanoma, head and neck, liver or kidney cancer. Material: CD4+ or CD8+ T cells sorted from blood, obtained in a trial of the OX40 agonist ivuxolimab. V usage is TRBV27 and J usage is TRBJ1-5, with a weak D call TRBD1 (5 bases). The CDR3 region is CASSLRGHQPQHF. In nucleotides, the CDR3 is TGTGCCAGCAGTTTGAGGGGACATCAGCCCCAGCATTTT.